These T cell receptor beta chains were read from a single sample in a study of blood T cells in healthy people across ages. MiXCR, applied by TCRdb to the 5' RACE reads, yields one record per CDR3 protein. The sample has 500,000 to 600,000 distinct CDR3 sequences, roughly a quarter seen once. The specimen sequenced was blood. The receptors come from a woman aged 70 to 79 in good health. Both conserved end residues are part of each CDR3. The order of the fields is J gene, D gene, V gene, clone size, CDR3 DNA, CDR3 protein. The D gene is left open where the match is weak. Clone size appears in some rows only: once, few, many, or a class for an expanded clone.

j_gene: TRBJ1-2; d_gene: TRBD1; v_gene: TRBV29-1; abundance: NA; CDR3nt: TGCAGCGTTGAAGTGGCAGGGGGCTATGGCTACACCTTC; CDR3aa: CSVEVAGGYGYTF
j_gene: TRBJ1-2; d_gene: TRBD1; v_gene: TRBV5-1; abundance: many; CDR3nt: TGCGCCAGCAGCGGGACAGGGGGCAACTATGGCTACACCTTC; CDR3aa: CASSGTGGNYGYTF
j_gene: TRBJ2-5; d_gene: TRBD2; v_gene: TRBV20-1; abundance: NA; CDR3nt: TGCAGTGCTAGTTTGCGGGGGGAAGAGACCCAGTACTTC; CDR3aa: CSASLRGEETQYF
j_gene: TRBJ2-5; d_gene: TRBD2; v_gene: TRBV2; abundance: few; CDR3nt: TGTGCCAGCAGCTACGGACTAGCAGGGAAAGAGACCCAGTACTTC; CDR3aa: CASSYGLAGKETQYF
j_gene: TRBJ1-1; d_gene: NA; v_gene: TRBV20-1; abundance: few; CDR3nt: TGCAGTGCTAGTAATTCCGGGACAGAAGCTTTCTTT; CDR3aa: CSASNSGTEAFF
j_gene: TRBJ2-7; d_gene: NA; v_gene: TRBV5-6; abundance: many; CDR3nt: TGTGCCAGCAGCCCTCGAGGGGGCTCCTACGAGCAGTACTTC; CDR3aa: CASSPRGGSYEQYF
j_gene: TRBJ2-5; d_gene: NA; v_gene: TRBV20-1; abundance: few; CDR3nt: TGCAGTGCTAGAGGAACTGCGGTAGAGACCCAGTACTTC; CDR3aa: CSARGTAVETQYF
j_gene: TRBJ1-5; d_gene: TRBD1; v_gene: TRBV5-5; abundance: few; CDR3nt: TGTGCCAGCAGCCCATGGACAGGGGGCAATCAGCCCCAGCATTTT; CDR3aa: CASSPWTGGNQPQHF
j_gene: TRBJ1-3; d_gene: NA; v_gene: TRBV5-5; abundance: NA; CDR3nt: TGTGCCAGCAGCTTGGGTTCAACTACTGGAGACACCATATATTTT; CDR3aa: CASSLGSTTGDTIYF
j_gene: TRBJ1-2; d_gene: NA; v_gene: TRBV19; abundance: once; CDR3nt: TGTGCCAGTCACCGAGGTCCCGGTTATGGCTACACCTTC; CDR3aa: CASHRGPGYGYTF
j_gene: TRBJ2-4; d_gene: NA; v_gene: TRBV29-1; abundance: few; CDR3nt: TGCAGCGTTGTGAAGCGTGGGGTTCAGTACTTC; CDR3aa: CSVVKRGVQYF
j_gene: TRBJ2-4; d_gene: NA; v_gene: TRBV5-5; abundance: NA; CDR3nt: TGTGCCAGCAGCCCACAGAGGGAGTACAGCATAGCCAAAAACATTCAGTACTTC; CDR3aa: CASSPQREYSIAKNIQYF
j_gene: TRBJ1-2; d_gene: NA; v_gene: TRBV20-1; abundance: few; CDR3nt: TGCAGTGCCGAAAGGACGGAAAACTATGGCTACACCTTC; CDR3aa: CSAERTENYGYTF
j_gene: TRBJ2-7; d_gene: TRBD2; v_gene: TRBV7-2; abundance: few; CDR3nt: TGTGCCAGCAGCTATAGCGGGGGCGACTACGAGCAGTACTTC; CDR3aa: CASSYSGGDYEQYF
j_gene: TRBJ2-5; d_gene: NA; v_gene: TRBV20-1; abundance: NA; CDR3nt: TGCAGTGCTAGAGATTACCTTACCCAAGAGACCCAGTACTTC; CDR3aa: CSARDYLTQETQYF
j_gene: TRBJ2-1; d_gene: TRBD2; v_gene: TRBV7-6; abundance: NA; CDR3nt: TGTGCCAGCAGCTCGGGACTAGCGGGGGGTGGACATGAGCAGTTCTTC; CDR3aa: CASSSGLAGGGHEQFF
j_gene: TRBJ2-5; d_gene: NA; v_gene: TRBV4-3; abundance: many; CDR3nt: TGTGCCAGCAGCCCGAGGTACCAAGAGACCCAGTACTTC; CDR3aa: CASSPRYQETQYF
j_gene: TRBJ2-7; d_gene: TRBD1; v_gene: TRBV6-2/TRBV6-3; abundance: NA; CDR3nt: TGTGTCAGCCAGGACAGGGGCCCTTCCTACGAGCAGTACTTC; CDR3aa: CVSQDRGPSYEQYF
j_gene: TRBJ1-5; d_gene: NA; v_gene: TRBV6-2/TRBV6-3; abundance: few; CDR3nt: TGTGCCAGCACCTTCGGGGGTGGCAATCAGCCCCAGCATTTT; CDR3aa: CASTFGGGNQPQHF
j_gene: TRBJ2-7; d_gene: NA; v_gene: TRBV7-9; abundance: NA; CDR3nt: TGTGCCAGCAGCGTTGGGGGAGGCTCCTACGAGCAGTACTTC; CDR3aa: CASSVGGGSYEQYF
j_gene: TRBJ2-4; d_gene: TRBD2; v_gene: TRBV11-3; abundance: few; CDR3nt: TGTGCCAGCAGTTCCTGGACTAGCGGGGGTGCCAAAAACATTCAGTACTTC; CDR3aa: CASSSWTSGGAKNIQYF
j_gene: TRBJ2-3; d_gene: TRBD2; v_gene: TRBV7-2; abundance: NA; CDR3nt: TGTGCCAGCAGCTTGCGGACTAGCGGGGGGGCCCGAGATACGCAGTATTTT; CDR3aa: CASSLRTSGGARDTQYF
j_gene: TRBJ2-2; d_gene: NA; v_gene: TRBV12-3/TRBV12-4; abundance: few; CDR3nt: TGTGCCAGCAGTCCCCCGCCAGGGACCGGGGAGCTGTTTTTT; CDR3aa: CASSPPPGTGELFF
j_gene: TRBJ2-3; d_gene: NA; v_gene: TRBV9; abundance: few; CDR3nt: TGTGCCAGCAGCCCCCGGACGGGCACAGATACGCAGTATTTT; CDR3aa: CASSPRTGTDTQYF
j_gene: TRBJ2-2; d_gene: NA; v_gene: TRBV7-3; abundance: many; CDR3nt: TGTGCCAGCAGCTTATCAGGGAACACCGGGGAGCTGTTTTTT; CDR3aa: CASSLSGNTGELFF
j_gene: TRBJ2-1; d_gene: NA; v_gene: TRBV7-9; abundance: few; CDR3nt: TGTGCCAGCAGCCCTAGACAGGAACACAATGAGCAGTTCTTC; CDR3aa: CASSPRQEHNEQFF
j_gene: TRBJ2-5; d_gene: NA; v_gene: TRBV27; abundance: few; CDR3nt: TGTGCCAGCAGTCTTATGTCAGGGCTGCAAGAGACCCAGTACTTC; CDR3aa: CASSLMSGLQETQYF
j_gene: TRBJ1-4; d_gene: TRBD1; v_gene: TRBV5-1; abundance: few; CDR3nt: TGCGCCAGCAGCAGGGGACAGTTTGCAACTAATGAAAAACTGTTTTTT; CDR3aa: CASSRGQFATNEKLFF